The 21 T cell receptor beta chains below were found in one sample sequenced in a study of cytomegalovirus exposure and HLA in healthy donors. It was with 60 Vbeta and 13 Jbeta primers that the PCR ran. Measured with immunoSEQ multiplex PCR; TCRdb has only the in-frame clones, and not every one. The data show roughly 140,000 clones, approximately 72% seen once. The sample was PBMCs. The origin of the receptors is a young man in good health and CMV-seronegative.

This clone was detected a few times. The chain links TRBV10-3 to TRBJ1-2, with D perhaps matching TRBD1 (6 bases). The V gene's germline CDR1 is ENHRY and CDR2 SYGVKD. This CDR3 has 13 residues. V dropped 8 bases and J dropped 7 bases, with 17 bases sitting between them. The DNA for the CDR3 is TGTGCCATCGAGACAGCAGGGGACCCTGGCTACACCTTC. This encodes CAIETAGDPGYTF.

Of note for this clone: A junction boundary mismatches the germline segment, possibly from a read error. The rearrangement uses TRBV7-9 and TRBJ2-7; no definite D call. This CDR3 spans 13 amino acids. Germline V gene data show CDR1 as SEHNR and CDR2 as FQNEAQ (reference sequence). The CDR3 nucleotides read TGTTCCAGCAGCTTAGACTCGCGGAGAGGCAAGTACTTC. Translating it yields CSSSLDSRRGKYF.

The chain uses TRBV19 and TRBJ2-3, with TRBD1 as a possible D gene (5 bases). CDR3 length: 15 residues. V lost 7 bases, J lost 1 base, and 15 bases lay in between. Germline V CDR1 and CDR2: LNHDA, SQIVND (reference sequence). CDR3 protein: CASMTASEGTDTQYF. For the CDR3, the DNA is TGTGCCAGTATGACAGCGTCGGAAGGCACAGATACGCAGTATTTT.

This chain connects TRBV6-5 to TRBJ1-2; 9 bases are a match to TRBD1. There are 14 residues in the CDR3. The germline V gene encodes CDR1 MNHEY and CDR2 SVGAGI. J gave up 8 bases and V 0 bases, and 4 bases lay outside the gene matches. DNA for the CDR3: TGTGCCAGCAGTTACTCGGGACAGGGTGGCGGCTACACCTTC. This codes for CASSYSGQGGGYTF.

The J gene is TRBJ2-5, the V gene TRBV7-8; weak D call: TRBD2 (5 bases). Per the germline V gene, CDR1 is SGHVS and CDR2 is FQNEAQ. The CDR3 covers 15 residues. Trimming pared 4 bases from V and 2 bases from J, leaving 14 bases between. CDR3 bases: TGTGCCAGCAGCTCGCGGAGGCTCCTTCAAGAGACCCAGTACTTC. Translated: CASSSRRLLQETQYF.

The chain is built from TRBV4-1 and TRBJ2-1; maybe TRBD2 (5 bases). V was pared by 2 bases and J by 8 bases, with 16 bases between. The CDR3 runs to 15 residues. In germline, CDR1 is MGHRA, CDR2 YSYEKL. CDR3 sequence (DNA): TGCGCCAGCAGCCAACACGGGGTATCTCAGGATGAGCAGTTCTTC. This gives the protein CASSQHGVSQDEQFF.

This clone was seen a single time. The chain employs TRBV4-3 and TRBJ2-7, with TRBD2 matching 13 bases. V dropped 0 bases and J dropped 1; count of bases not matched to a gene: 6. CDR3 length equals 18 residues. Germline V gives CDR1 LGHNA, CDR2 YSLEER. The CDR3 spells CASSQDRTSGSRSYEQYF. For the CDR3, the DNA is TGCGCCAGCAGCCAAGACCGGACTAGCGGGAGTAGGTCCTACGAGCAGTACTTC.

V and J are TRBV27 and TRBJ1-2; 8 bases line up with TRBD1. The CDR3 covers 15 residues. In germline, CDR1 is MNHEY, CDR2 SMNVEV (reference sequence). After removal of 5 bases from V and 2 bases from J, the junction contained 7 bases not matched to a gene. The CDR3 bases are TGTGCCAGCAGTACCACGGGACAGGCAAACTATGGCTACACCTTC. This gives the protein CASSTTGQANYGYTF.

The chain joins TRBV11-2 to TRBJ1-2; D is unresolved. V lost 5 bases and J lost 4, with 17 bases in between. The CDR3 totals 15 residues. The V gene's germline CDR1 is SGHAT and CDR2 FQNNGV. The CDR3 nucleotides read TGTGCCAGCAGCCCTCTCCGGGGTCGGGGCTATGGCTACACCTTC. Its translation: CASSPLRGRGYGYTF.

J is TRBJ2-7 and V is TRBV9; 8 nucleotides line up with TRBD2. CDR3 length: 15 residues. Trimming removed 1 base from V and 6 bases from J; junction bases left unmatched: 9. Germline CDR1 reads SGDLS; CDR2 reads YYNGEE. CDR3 region: CASSVSPPGGTEQYF. The CDR3 DNA reads TGTGCCAGCAGCGTAAGTCCCCCGGGAGGGACCGAGCAGTACTTC.

This chain uses TRBV4-3 with TRBJ2-2, with 7 bases lining up with TRBD1. Germline V gene lookup returns CDR1 LGHNA and CDR2 YSLEER. V lost 0 bases to trimming and J lost 4 bases; unmatched junction nucleotides: 5. CDR3 length: 16 amino acids. The CDR3 spells CASSQDRGLGTGELFF. CDR3 DNA sequence: TGCGCCAGCAGCCAAGACAGGGGGTTGGGCACCGGGGAGCTGTTTTTT.

As DNA, the CDR3 is TGTGCCAGCACCCTAGACCCCTCGGGGGAGACCCAGTACTTC. This encodes CASTLDPSGETQYF. This chain links TRBV7-2 with TRBJ2-5; perhaps TRBD2 as D (5 bases). V shed 7 bases and J shed 5 bases, with 17 bases lying between them. CDR3 length: 14 residues. Germline-derived CDR1 and CDR2 are SGHTA and FQGNSA. Full variable domain (rest looked up from reference TRBV7-2 and TRBJ2-5): GAGVSQSPSNKVTEKGKDVELRCDPISGHTALYWYRQSLGQGLEFLIYFQGNSAPDKSGLPSDRFSAERTGGSVSTLTIQRTQQEDSAVYLCASTLDPSGETQYFGPGTRLLVL.

This sequence joins TRBV27 and TRBJ2-3; TRBD1 is a possible D gene (7 bases). Germline CDR1 reads MNHEY; CDR2 reads SMNVEV (reference sequence). V was clipped by 5 bases and J by 3 bases, with 15 bases between them. This CDR3 contains 15 residues. CDR3 loop: CASSQGGSLTDTQYF. The CDR3 nucleotides read TGTGCCAGCAGTCAGGGGGGAAGTTTGACAGATACGCAGTATTTT.

J is TRBJ2-7 and V is TRBV13, with D perhaps matching TRBD2 (6 bases). The V end lost 1 base, the J end lost 0 bases, and 10 bases lay between the germline ends. This CDR3 has 15 residues. CDR1 and CDR2 from the germline V gene are PRHDT and FYEKMQ (reference sequence). The CDR3 DNA is TGTGCCAGCAGCTTAGCGGGACTGGTCTCCTACGAGCAGTACTTC. As protein: CASSLAGLVSYEQYF. The complete variable domain, with remaining parts taken from reference TRBV13 and TRBJ2-7, reads AAGVIQSPRHLIKEKRETATLKCYPIPRHDTVYWYQQGPGQDPQFLISFYEKMQSDKGSIPDRFSAQQFSDYHSELNMSSLELGDSALYFCASSLAGLVSYEQYFGPGTRLTVT.

J is TRBJ1-1 and V is TRBV4-3; no clear D gene. The germline V gene has CDR1 LGHNA and CDR2 YSLEER. The V end lost 2 bases, the J end lost 0 bases, and 7 bases lay between the germline ends. The CDR3 loop spans 14 amino acids. The CDR3 reads CASSQLSVNTEAFF. The DNA for the CDR3 is TGCGCCAGCAGCCAACTCTCAGTGAACACTGAAGCTTTCTTT.

This clone was detected only once. V and J are TRBV10-3 and TRBJ2-1, with TRBD2 matching 8 bases. The V and J ends lost 7 bases and 7 bases, in that order; junction bases with no gene match: 3. Germline V lookup: CDR1 ENHRY, CDR2 SYGVKD. The CDR3 consists of 12 residues. The CDR3 spells CAITSGGNEQFF. The CDR3 nucleotides are TGTGCCATCACATCGGGGGGGAATGAGCAGTTCTTC.

This clone showed up just a few times. This rearrangement joins TRBV14 to TRBJ2-7; TRBD2 agrees at 10 bases. Trimming at V came to 3 bases and at J to 12 bases, leaving 11 bases not matched to a gene. The CDR3 has 14 amino acids. CDR1 is SGHDN, CDR2 FVKESK, per germline. CDR3 loop: CASSHGLAGVWWYF. Written as DNA, the CDR3 is TGTGCCAGCAGCCATGGTCTAGCGGGAGTCTGGTGGTACTTC.

J is TRBJ2-1 and V is TRBV13, with D perhaps TRBD1 (5 bases). Trimming shortened V by 2 bases and J by 5 bases, and 22 bases separated the two germline ends. From germline, CDR1 is PRHDT and CDR2 FYEKMQ (reference sequence). The CDR3 extends over 18 amino acids. For the CDR3, the DNA is TGTGCCAGCAGCTTACCCCTTGGGTTGGGGCAACCTAACAATGAGCAGTTCTTC. Protein product: CASSLPLGLGQPNNEQFF. The whole variable domain, filled in from reference TRBV13 and TRBJ2-1, reads AAGVIQSPRHLIKEKRETATLKCYPIPRHDTVYWYQQGPGQDPQFLISFYEKMQSDKGSIPDRFSAQQFSDYHSELNMSSLELGDSALYFCASSLPLGLGQPNNEQFFGPGTRLTVL.

This clone was counted once. This chain joins TRBV19 and TRBJ2-1, with TRBD2 matching over 8 bases. The CDR3 extends over 15 amino acids. CDR1 and CDR2 from the germline V gene are LNHDA and SQIVND (reference sequence). Trimming took 1 base from V and 2 from J; bases not matched to a gene: 1. The CDR3: CASSIAGGAYNEQFF. CDR3 nucleotide sequence: TGTGCCAGTAGTATAGCGGGAGGGGCCTACAATGAGCAGTTCTTC.

The V gene is TRBV6-5, the J gene TRBJ1-2; 7 bases match TRBD1. V lost 0 bases to trimming and J lost 0 bases; unmatched junction nucleotides: 1. Germline values: CDR1 MNHEY, CDR2 SVGAGI. The CDR3 extends over 15 amino acids. CDR3 coding DNA: TGTGCCAGCAGTTACTCTGGGACAGCTAACTATGGCTACACCTTC. It encodes CASSYSGTANYGYTF.

This clone has only a few counts. The chain employs TRBV28 and TRBJ2-1; 9 bases map to TRBD2. This CDR3 has 14 residues. The germline CDR1 and CDR2 sequences are MDHEN and SYDVKM. V trimming: 2 bases; J trimming: 4 bases; junction bases outside the gene matches: 0. CDR3 sequence: CASSLTSGYNEQFF. In DNA form, the CDR3 reads TGTGCCAGCAGTTTAACTAGCGGGTACAATGAGCAGTTCTTC.